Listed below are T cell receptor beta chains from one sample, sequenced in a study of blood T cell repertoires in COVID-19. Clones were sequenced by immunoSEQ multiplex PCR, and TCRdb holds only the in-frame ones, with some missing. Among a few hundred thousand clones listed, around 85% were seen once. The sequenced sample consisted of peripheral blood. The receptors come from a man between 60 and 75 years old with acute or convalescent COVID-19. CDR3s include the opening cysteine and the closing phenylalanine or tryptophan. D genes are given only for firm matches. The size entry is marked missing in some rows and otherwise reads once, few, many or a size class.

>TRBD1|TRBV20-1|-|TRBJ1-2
CSASVDRGEWGYTF
TGCAGTGCTAGTGTGGACAGGGGGGAGTGGGGCTACACCTTC
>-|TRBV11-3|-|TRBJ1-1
CASSSAGSEYWNTEAFF
TGTGCCAGCAGCTCCGCCGGGAGTGAATACTGGAACACTGAAGCTTTCTTT
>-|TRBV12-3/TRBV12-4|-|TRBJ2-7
CASSSTGNNEQYF
TGTGCCAGCAGCTCCACAGGGAACAACGAGCAGTACTTC
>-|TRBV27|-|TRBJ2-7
CASSQTRGEQYF
TGTGCCAGCAGTCAAACTAGGGGGGAGCAGTACTTC
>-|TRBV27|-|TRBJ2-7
CASRARGSYEQYF
TGTGCCAGCAGGGCCAGGGGTTCCTACGAGCAGTACTTC
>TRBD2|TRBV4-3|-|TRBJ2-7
CASSQGRTGTSGWLYEQYF
TGCGCCAGCAGCCAGGGACGGACGGGGACTAGCGGGTGGCTCTACGAGCAGTACTTC
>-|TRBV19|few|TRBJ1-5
CASRGGTSNQPQHF
TGTGCCAGCCGGGGAGGGACTAGCAATCAGCCCCAGCATTTT
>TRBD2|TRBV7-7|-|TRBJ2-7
CASSRGLAGDEQYF
TGTGCTAGCAGCCGCGGACTAGCGGGAGACGAGCAGTACTTC
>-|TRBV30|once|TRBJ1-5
CAWSGQGGQPQHF
TGTGCCTGGAGTGGCCAGGGTGGTCAGCCCCAGCATTTT
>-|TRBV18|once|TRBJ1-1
CASSPREETEAFF
TGTGCCAGCTCACCCAGGGAGGAGACTGAAGCTTTCTTT
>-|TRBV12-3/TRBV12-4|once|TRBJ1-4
CASSSGVGEKLFF
TGTGCCAGCAGTTCAGGGGTAGGAGAAAAACTGTTTTTT
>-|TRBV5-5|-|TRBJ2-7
CASSLAQGRYEQYF
TGTGCCAGCAGCTTGGCCCAGGGTAGGTACGAGCAGTACTTC
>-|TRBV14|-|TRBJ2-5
CASSLAQTQYF
TGTGCCAGCAGCCTGGCCCAGACCCAGTACTTC
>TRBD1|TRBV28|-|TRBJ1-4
CASSLIQGTANEKLFF
TGTGCCAGCAGTCTTATACAGGGGACGGCTAATGAAAAACTGTTTTTT
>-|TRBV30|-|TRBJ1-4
CAWSVTGINEKLFF
TGTGCCTGGAGTGTAACAGGGATAAATGAAAAACTGTTTTTT
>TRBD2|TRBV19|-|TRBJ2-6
CASSYSGSLEGANVLTF
TGTGCCAGTAGTTATAGCGGGAGTTTGGAGGGGGCCAACGTCCTGACTTTC
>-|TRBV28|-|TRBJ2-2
CASSPTAGASGTGELFF
TGTGCCAGCAGTCCCACCGCAGGGGCAAGTGGCACCGGGGAGCTGTTTTTT
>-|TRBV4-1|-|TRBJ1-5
CASSQVIQGRNQPQHF
TGCGCCAGCAGCCAAGTTATCCAGGGGCGCAATCAGCCCCAGCATTTT
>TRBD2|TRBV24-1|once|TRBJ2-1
CATSDPGTSGNFGQFF
TGTGCCACCAGTGATCCCGGGACTAGCGGGAATTTTGGGCAGTTCTTC
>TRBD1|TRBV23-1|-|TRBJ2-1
CASSPGTGRVTRRISDEQFF
TGCGCCAGCAGTCCCGGGACAGGTAGGGTTACTAGGAGGATATCCGATGAGCAGTTCTTC
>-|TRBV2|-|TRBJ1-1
CASSEAPGHNTEAFF
TGTGCCAGCAGTGAAGCGCCGGGACATAACACTGAAGCTTTCTTT
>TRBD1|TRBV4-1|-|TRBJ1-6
CASSQGPGGRTGGNSPLHF
TGCGCCAGCAGCCAAGGGCCGGGAGGGAGGACAGGGGGGAATTCACCCCTCCACTTT
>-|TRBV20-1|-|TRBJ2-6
CSASVSSGANVLTF
TGCAGTGCGAGTGTCAGCTCTGGGGCCAACGTCCTGACTTTC
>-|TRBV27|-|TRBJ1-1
CASSLGILNTEAFF
TGTGCCAGCAGTTTGGGCATTTTGAACACTGAAGCTTTCTTT
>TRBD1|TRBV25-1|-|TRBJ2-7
CASSESRTGGSYEQYF
TGTGCCAGCAGTGAATCGAGGACAGGGGGCTCCTACGAGCAGTACTTC
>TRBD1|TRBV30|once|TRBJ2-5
CAWSSNRGQMETQYF
TGTGCCTGGAGTTCCAACAGGGGGCAGATGGAGACCCAGTACTTC
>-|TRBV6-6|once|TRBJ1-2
CASSYGFSYGYTF
TGTGCCAGCAGTTACGGCTTCTCCTATGGCTACACCTTC
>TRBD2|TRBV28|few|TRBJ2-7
CASSSGGYEQYF
TGTGCCAGCAGTTCGGGGGGTTACGAGCAGTACTTC
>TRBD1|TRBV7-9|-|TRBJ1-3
CASSRDRGEGNTIYF
TGTGCCAGCAGCAGAGACAGGGGGGAAGGAAACACCATATATTTT
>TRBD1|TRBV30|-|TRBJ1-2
CAWSPSSPGGHTF
TGTGCCTGGAGCCCCAGTTCACCAGGGGGGCACACCTTC
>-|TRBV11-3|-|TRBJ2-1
CASSLGGLLNEQFF
TGTGCCAGCAGCTTAGGGGGACTGCTCAATGAGCAGTTCTTC
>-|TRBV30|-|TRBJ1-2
CAWTGTQFNYGYTF
TGTGCCTGGACCGGGACACAGTTTAACTATGGCTACACCTTC
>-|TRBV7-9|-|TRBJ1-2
CASSLQAYYGYTF
TGTGCCAGCAGCTTACAGGCGTACTATGGCTACACCTTC
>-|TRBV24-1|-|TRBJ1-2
CATSDNSYYGYTF
TGTGCCACCAGTGATAATAGCTATTATGGCTACACCTTC
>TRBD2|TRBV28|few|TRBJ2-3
CASSFTLAGGVGTDTQYF
TGTGCCAGCAGTTTTACTTTAGCGGGAGGAGTGGGGACAGATACGCAGTATTTT
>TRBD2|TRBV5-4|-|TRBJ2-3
CASSETSGRWDTQYF
TGTGCCAGCAGCGAAACTAGCGGGAGATGGGATACGCAGTATTTT
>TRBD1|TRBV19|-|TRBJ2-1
CASSIPRTGGLAEQFF
TGTGCCAGTAGTATCCCCAGGACAGGGGGCTTGGCTGAGCAGTTCTTC
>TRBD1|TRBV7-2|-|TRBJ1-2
CASRGVGSRDRGPGYTF
TGTGCCAGCAGGGGGGTTGGGTCCCGGGACAGGGGGCCCGGCTACACCTTC
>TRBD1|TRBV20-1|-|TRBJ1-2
CSASKTGRLYGYTF
TGCAGTGCTAGTAAGACAGGGCGTCTCTATGGCTACACCTTC
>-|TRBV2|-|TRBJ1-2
CASSERATKYGYTF
TGTGCCAGCAGTGAAAGGGCGACTAAGTATGGCTACACCTTC
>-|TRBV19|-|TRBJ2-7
CASSIPFSEQYF
TGTGCCAGTAGTATCCCTTTCAGCGAGCAGTACTTC
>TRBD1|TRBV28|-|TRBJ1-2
CASSLGQGPDYGYTF
TGTGCCAGCAGCTTGGGACAGGGGCCGGACTATGGCTACACCTTC